A single sample is the source of the 9 T cell receptor beta chains below, sequenced in a study of T cell responses to AZD1222 COVID-19 vaccine. Assay used: immunoSEQ multiplex PCR; TCRdb lists only in-frame clones, some missing. The sample has roughly 130,000 clones; approximately 83% are singletons. Sequences were derived from peripheral blood, sampled on day 0 of AZD1222 vaccination. These receptors were taken from an adult in good health.

V and J are TRBV12-5 and TRBJ1-1, with 10 positions matching TRBD1. The CDR3 has 15 amino acids. Germline V gene data show CDR1 as LGHNT and CDR2 as FRNRAP. V shed 4 bases and J 1 base; nucleotides not matched to a gene: 3. The CDR3 region has the DNA TGTGCTAGTGGTTGGGGACAGGGGAGGAACACTGAAGCTTTCTTT. Residues: CASGWGQGRNTEAFF.

The V and J genes are TRBV12-3 or TRBV12-4 and TRBJ2-7; no firm D call. The CDR3 spans 11 residues. V shed 6 bases and J shed 0 bases, with 3 bases lying between them. The CDR3 DNA reads as TGTGCCAGCAGGGTCTCCTACGAGCAGTACTTC. Protein sequence: CASRVSYEQYF.

The chain has TRBV10-1 and TRBJ2-5, with 10 nucleotides matching TRBD1. The CDR3 extends over 14 amino acids. Germline trimming cut 9 bases from V and 3 bases from J; bases unmatched to any gene: 7. Germline V CDR1 and CDR2: WNHNN, SYGVQD (reference sequence). This CDR3 is CARDRQGAKETQYF. The CDR3, as DNA: TGCGCCAGGGACCGACAGGGGGCAAAAGAGACCCAGTACTTC.

This clone has just a few counts. The rearrangement joins TRBV5-4 to TRBJ2-7; 7 bases match TRBD1. CDR3 length: 14 residues. Germline-derived CDR1 and CDR2 are SGHNT and YYREEE (reference sequence). The junction had 9 bases not matched to a gene; V was cut back by 4 bases and J by 5 bases. The CDR3: CASSQSFDRDEQYF. CDR3 in DNA: TGTGCCAGCAGCCAATCGTTCGACAGGGACGAGCAGTACTTC.

In this sample, this clone turned up once. V and J are TRBV2 and TRBJ1-6; 9 nucleotides agree with TRBD1. V dropped 8 bases and J dropped 4; count of bases not matched to a gene: 0. Germline lookup yields CDR1 SNHLY and CDR2 FYNNEI. The CDR3 totals 13 residues. The CDR3: CASGTGYNSPLHF. The CDR3 DNA sequence: TGTGCCAGCGGGACAGGGTATAATTCACCCCTCCACTTT.

The chain has TRBV5-6 and TRBJ1-5, with 8 bases aligning to TRBD1. J gave up 4 bases and V 2 bases, and 14 bases lay outside the gene matches. The length of the CDR3 is 18 residues. CDR1 is SGHDT and CDR2 is YYEEEE in the germline V gene. The CDR3 coding sequence is TGTGCCAGCAGCTTTGGACAGGGTGATTACGTTGGGAATCAGCCCCAGCATTTT. Amino acids: CASSFGQGDYVGNQPQHF. Filled out from reference TRBV5-6 and TRBJ1-5, the complete variable domain reads DAGVTQSPTHLIKTRGQQVTLRCSPKSGHDTVSWYQQALGQGPQFIFQYYEEEERQRGNFPDRFSGHQFPNYSSELNVNALLLGDSALYLCASSFGQGDYVGNQPQHFGDGTRLSIL.

The gene calls are TRBV6-5 and TRBJ2-1; a possible D gene is TRBD1 (6 bases). The CDR3 sequence is 16 residues long. CDR1 MNHEY and CDR2 SVGAGI come from the germline V gene. The V end was cut by 2 bases, the J end by 0 bases, with 11 bases between. This CDR3 is CASSYRTGSSYNEQFF. CDR3 in DNA: TGTGCCAGCAGTTACCGTACAGGGTCCTCCTACAATGAGCAGTTCTTC.

V and J are TRBV10-1 and TRBJ2-3, with D tentatively TRBD2 (6 bases). This CDR3 is built from 14 residues. V lost 3 bases and J 4 bases, leaving 11 bases between the germline ends. The germline V gene has CDR1 WNHNN and CDR2 SYGVQD (reference sequence). CDR3: CASSEGGAADTQYF. Here the CDR3 DNA reads TGCGCCAGCAGTGAAGGCGGGGCCGCAGATACGCAGTATTTT.

The chain couples TRBV28 to TRBJ2-1, with a tentative D call TRBD1 (6 bases). The CDR3 has 14 residues. Germline CDR1 is MDHEN and CDR2 is SYDVKM. Trimming removed 11 bases from V and 7 bases from J, with 21 bases in between. Here the CDR3 reads CAAKILGAVNEQFF. In nucleotides, the CDR3 is TGTGCCGCCAAAATTTTGGGGGCCGTAAATGAGCAGTTCTTC.